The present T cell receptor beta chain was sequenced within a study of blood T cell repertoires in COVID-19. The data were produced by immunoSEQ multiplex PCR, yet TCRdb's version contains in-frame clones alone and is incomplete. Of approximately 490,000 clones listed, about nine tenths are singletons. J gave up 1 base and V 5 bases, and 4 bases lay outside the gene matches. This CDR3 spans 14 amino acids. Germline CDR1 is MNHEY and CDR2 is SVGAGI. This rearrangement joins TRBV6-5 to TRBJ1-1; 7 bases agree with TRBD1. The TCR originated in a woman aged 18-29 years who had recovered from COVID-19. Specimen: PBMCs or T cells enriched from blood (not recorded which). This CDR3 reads CASSRTGRNTEAFF. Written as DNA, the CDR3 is TGTGCCAGCAGTCGGACAGGCCGGAACACTGAAGCTTTCTTT.